These T cell receptor beta chains were read from a single sample in a study of T-cell reconstitution after alpha-beta-depleted transplantation in children. TCRdb reprocessed the PCR reads with MiXCR, giving one entry per CDR3 protein. The sample holds around 380,000 distinct CDR3 sequences, 11% seen once. Source: PBMCs from the stem cell graft donor, taken from the stem cell graft. The source of these receptors is a human donor who donated a stem cell graft to a child with acute myeloid leukemia. Both conserved end residues are trimmed from each CDR3. Clone size, where shown, is once, few, many, or a class for clones that have expanded.

>TRBV14|NA|TRBJ2-7
ASSQEGWAGYEQY
>TRBV5-1|few|TRBJ2-5
ASSPGLGLAGETQY
>TRBV12-3/TRBV12-4|NA|TRBJ2-1
ANQRAGGSYNEQF
>TRBV20-1|few|TRBJ2-7
SAVLQGVLSYEQY
>TRBV20-1|NA|TRBJ1-5
SARHRDRGNQPQH
>TRBV4-2|NA|TRBJ2-4
ASSQELAVAKNIQY
>TRBV6-2/TRBV6-3|many|TRBJ2-1
ASRDARNEQF
>TRBV19|few|TRBJ2-1
ASSIRQGGNNEQF
>TRBV7-9|few|TRBJ2-3
ASSWDGKDTQY
>TRBV7-2|few|TRBJ1-2
ASRPGIYGYT
>TRBV3-1|few|TRBJ2-1
ASSQEGAYNEQF
>TRBV7-8|NA|TRBJ2-1
ASSLTGTSGSLYNEQF
>TRBV7-2|few|TRBJ1-2
ASRGSVNYGYT
>TRBV6-2/TRBV6-3|NA|TRBJ1-5
ASSSPGGGNQPQH